This is a list of T cell receptor delta chains from one sample in a study of Vδ1+ human thymocytes. TCRdb redid the clone calls on the multiplex PCR reads with CATT. The table shows 70,000 or so delta-chain clones, with approximately 34% occurring only once. The material sequenced was Vdelta1+ gamma-delta thymocytes from the thymus. The receptor source for this set is a boy in the first two years of life who had congenital heart surgery. Both conserved end residues are part of each CDR3. The D gene is left open where the match is weak. Clone size is shown for a subset of rows, as once, few, many or a class of expanded clone.

V,J,D,length,size,CDR3,DNA
TRDV1,TRDJ1,TRDD3,21,few,CALGEVVAFGGTGGDTDKLIF,TGTGCTCTTGGGGAAGTGGTAGCCTTCGGTGGTACTGGGGGAGACACCGATAAACTCATCTTT
TRDV1,TRDJ1,NA,18,NA,CALGEGSFPIRHRNQLIF,TGTGCTCTTGGGGAGGGCAGTTTCCCGATACGGCATCGGAATCAACTCATCTTT
TRDV1,TRDJ1,NA,19,NA,CALGDLPRWGLSHTDKLIF,TGTGCTCTTGGGGACCTTCCTCGTTGGGGGCTAAGTCATACCGATAAACTCATCTTT
TRDV1,TRDJ1,TRDD3,21,NA,CALGEKPDYWGIWGYTDKLIF,TGTGCTCTTGGGGAAAAACCCGACTACTGGGGGATTTGGGGGTACACCGATAAACTCATCTTT
TRDV1,TRDJ2,NA,19,NA,CALGDTFRSNRGCAAQLFF,TGTGCTCTTGGGGACACCTTCCGATCCAACCGGGGATGTGCAGCCCAACTCTTCTTT
TRDV1,TRDJ1,TRDD3,16,NA,CALGENTRGYSDKLIF,TGTGCTCTTGGGGAGAATACTAGGGGATACTCCGATAAACTCATCTTT
TRDV2,TRDJ1,NA,14,NA,CATCMDPNTDKLIF,TGTGCCACGTGTATGGATCCGAACACCGATAAACTCATCTTT
TRDV1,TRDJ1,NA,24,NA,CALGELLVPGRVVSGHGDTDKLIF,TGTGCTCTTGGGGAACTCCTAGTTCCTGGACGGGTGGTCTCTGGGCACGGGGACACCGATAAACTCATCTTT
TRDV1,TRDJ1,NA,18,NA,CALGTPFGPRCYTDKLIF,TGTGCTCTTGGGACCCCATTCGGCCCTCGCTGTTACACCGATAAACTCATCTTT
TRDV1,TRDJ1,NA,22,few,CALGEPSPPMLGRGPHTDKLIF,TGTGCTCTTGGGGAACCCTCCCCTCCTATGCTAGGCAGGGGGCCGCATACAGATAAACTCATCTTT
TRDV1,TRDJ1,TRDD3,17,NA,CALGFSFRLGDTDKLIF,TGTGCTCTTGGGTTCTCATTCCGCCTGGGGGATACCGATAAACTCATCTTT
TRDV1,TRDJ1,TRDD3,17,NA,CALGELRLQGDTDKLIF,TGTGCTCTTGGGGAACTTAGGCTACAGGGGGATACCGATAAACTCATCTTT
TRDV1,TRDJ1,NA,19,NA,CALGEPAYVRGPCTDKLIF,TGTGCTCTTGGGGAACCGGCCTACGTTAGGGGACCCTGCACCGATAAACTCATCTTT
TRDV1,TRDJ1,NA,21,NA,CALGGGPSYYGWGSLTDKLIF,TGTGCTCTTGGGGGGGGGCCTTCCTACTATGGCTGGGGGAGTCTCACCGATAAACTCATCTTT
TRDV1,TRDJ1,TRDD3,19,few,CALGESRLGDLRYTDKLIF,TGTGCTCTTGGGGAATCGAGGCTGGGGGACCTACGGTACACCGATAAACTCATCTTT
TRDV1,TRDJ1,TRDD3,23,NA,CALGEPHFYWGIAWRPNTDKLIF,TGTGCTCTTGGGGAACCCCACTTTTACTGGGGGATAGCCTGGCGTCCAAACACCGATAAACTCATCTTT
TRDV1,TRDJ1,NA,20,NA,CALGERGGTAHWVRPDKLIF,TGTGCTCTTGGGGAACGAGGGGGAACCGCCCACTGGGTAAGGCCCGATAAACTCATCTTT
TRDV1,TRDJ1,TRDD3,18,few,CALGEGLVSTGVGDKLIF,TGTGCTCTTGGGGAAGGCCTGGTTTCCACTGGGGTCGGCGATAAACTCATCTTT
TRDV1,TRDJ2,TRDD3,24,NA,CALGNAVVDFYIGDTECLTAQLFF,TGTGCTCTTGGGAACGCGGTAGTAGATTTCTACATCGGGGATACGGAATGTTTGACAGCACAACTCTTCTTT
TRDV1,TRDJ1,NA,16,NA,CALGERGGVYTDKLIF,TGTGCTCTTGGGGAACGAGGGGGCGTTTACACCGATAAACTCATCTTT
TRDV1,TRDJ1,NA,21,few,CALGERSSHPHRGVYTDKLIF,TGTGCTCTTGGGGAAAGGTCCTCACACCCCCATCGGGGGGTTTACACCGATAAACTCATCTTT
TRDV1,TRDJ1,NA,20,NA,CALGVNLPTSGDTYHDKLIF,TGTGCTCTTGGGGTAAACCTTCCTACCTCGGGGGATACTTATCACGATAAACTCATCTTT
TRDV1,TRDJ1,TRDD3,19,NA,CALGERPKLGDMYTDKLIF,TGTGCTCTTGGGGAACGTCCGAAACTGGGGGATATGTACACCGATAAACTCATCTTT
TRDV2,TRDJ1,TRDD3,19,NA,CACGDPPGGPKTYTDKLIF,TGTGCCTGTGGGGATCCTCCTGGGGGACCCAAGACTTACACCGATAAACTCATCTTT
TRDV1,TRDJ1,NA,22,few,CALGDRFPNWAESVQYTDKLIF,TGTGCTCTTGGGGACCGTTTTCCTAATTGGGCTGAGTCGGTTCAATACACCGATAAACTCATCTTT
TRDV1,TRDJ1,TRDD3,22,NA,CALGELEGYRRGWGTSTDKLIF,TGTGCTCTTGGGGAACTCGAAGGGTATCGCCGAGGCTGGGGGACCTCTACCGATAAACTCATCTTT
TRDV1,TRDJ1,TRDD3,27,NA,CALGELWVSSYLAGGYCPSCRTDKLIF,TGTGCTCTTGGGGAACTCTGGGTCAGTTCCTACCTAGCTGGGGGATACTGCCCTAGCTGTCGTACCGATAAACTCATCTTT
TRDV1,TRDJ1,NA,21,few,CALGETLPTGGSLRYTDKLIF,TGTGCTCTTGGGGAAACCCTTCCTACTGGGGGATCCCTCCGTTACACCGATAAACTCATCTTT
TRDV1,TRDJ1,TRDD3,22,NA,CALGEVIRPSYVLGDRGDKLIF,TGTGCTCTTGGGGAAGTCATCCGGCCTTCCTACGTACTGGGGGATAGGGGCGATAAACTCATCTTT
TRDV1,TRDJ1,NA,17,NA,CALGKSSFPMYTDKLIF,TGTGCTCTTGGGAAGTCGAGTTTCCCCATGTACACCGATAAACTCATCTTT
TRDV1,TRDJ1,TRDD3,20,few,CALGDRGLGGYAPTYPILIF,TGTGCTCTTGGGGACCGTGGATTAGGGGGATACGCGCCCACATACCCTATCCTCATCTTT
TRDV1,TRDJ1,NA,20,NA,CALGELEPSLGAAYTDKLIF,TGTGCTCTTGGGGAACTGGAACCTTCCTTGGGGGCCGCTTACACCGATAAACTCATCTTT
TRDV1,TRDJ1,TRDD3,18,NA,CALGERRTGGLITDKLIF,TGTGCTCTTGGGGAAAGGCGGACTGGGGGACTAATCACCGATAAACTCATCTTT
TRDV1,TRDJ1,TRDD2,21,few,CALGENRPSYLGTAPAGKLIF,TGTGCTCTTGGGGAAAATAGACCTTCCTACCTCGGTACTGCCCCGGCCGGCAAACTCATCTTT
TRDV1,TRDJ1,TRDD3,21,NA,CALGEPTSCLLGDTKDGKLIF,TGTGCTCTTGGGGAACCCACTTCCTGTTTACTGGGGGATACAAAGGACGGTAAACTCATCTTT
TRDV1,TRDJ1,TRDD3,18,NA,CALGFPVYRGIPDDKLIF,TGTGCTCTTGGGTTTCCTGTTTACCGGGGGATACCCGACGATAAACTCATCTTT
TRDV1,TRDJ1,TRDD3,19,NA,CALGERPVLGVLYTDKLIF,TGTGCTCTTGGGGAACGCCCTGTACTGGGGGTCTTGTACACCGATAAACTCATCTTT
TRDV1,TRDJ1,TRDD3,18,NA,CALGENPYWGRYTDKLIF,TGTGCTCTTGGGGAGAATCCGTACTGGGGGAGGTACACCGATAAACTCATCTTT
TRDV1,TRDJ1,TRDD3,18,few,CALGEHFSWGIRTDKLIF,TGTGCTCTTGGGGAACACTTCTCCTGGGGGATACGGACCGATAAACTCATCTTT
TRDV1,TRDJ1,NA,15,NA,CALGPPGGYTDKLIF,TGTGCTCTTGGCCCCCCGGGGGGGTACACCGATAAACTCATCTTT
TRDV1,TRDJ1,NA,15,few,CALGECGRNTDKLIF,TGTGCTCTTGGGGAATGCGGGAGGAACACCGATAAACTCATCTTT
TRDV1,TRDJ1,NA,18,NA,CALGDPKRVIPYTDKLIF,TGTGCTCTTGGGGACCCGAAAAGGGTGATCCCCTACACCGATAAACTCATCTTT
TRDV1,TRDJ1,NA,16,few,CALGEPHPIGLHGLIF,TGTGCTCTTGGGGAACCCCATCCTATAGGCCTCCATGGTCTCATCTTT
TRDV1,TRDJ1,TRDD3,22,NA,CALGDPRRSSRTGGLEADKLIF,TGTGCTCTTGGGGACCCCAGGAGGTCCTCCCGTACTGGGGGATTGGAGGCCGATAAACTCATCTTC
TRDV1,TRDJ1,NA,21,NA,CALGELYPTSDWGGGTDKLIF,TGTGCTCTTGGGGAACTCTATCCTACCAGCGACTGGGGTGGGGGTACCGATAAACTCATCTTT
TRDV1,TRDJ1,NA,25,NA,CALGEPPPYSSPGKDLEPYTDKLIF,TGTGCTCTTGGGGAACCTCCTCCCTACTCTTCGCCGGGTAAAGATCTGGAGCCGTACACCGATAAACTCATCTTT
TRDV1,TRDJ1,TRDD3,25,once,CALGELIINETYWGIRPLYTDKLIF,TGTGCTCTTGGGGAATTAATAATCAACGAAACGTACTGGGGGATACGTCCCTTGTACACCGATAAACTCATCTTT
TRDV1,TRDJ1,NA,16,few,CALGELAEGPTDKLIF,TGTGCTCTTGGGGAACTAGCTGAGGGCCCCACCGATAAACTCATCTTT
TRDV1,TRDJ1,TRDD3,22,few,CALGELRGPFAYSGIHTDKLIF,TGTGCTCTTGGGGAACTCCGGGGACCTTTTGCCTACTCGGGGATACACACCGATAAACTCATCTTT
TRDV1,TRDJ1,TRDD2,23,NA,CALGEPPRLPKFCGGLYTDKLIF,TGTGCTCTTGGGGAACCACCTCGCCTTCCTAAGTTTTGCGGAGGGTTGTACACCGATAAACTCATCTTT